The rows below give T cell receptor beta chains drawn from one sample of a study of T cell responses to AZD1222 COVID-19 vaccine. The repertoire was sequenced with immunoSEQ multiplex PCR; TCRdb's copy has only in-frame clones and lacks some. The sample consists of 95,000 to 150,000 clones, around 91% of them appearing once. Source: peripheral blood, taken on day 0 of AZD1222 vaccination. The receptors were sampled from an adult in good health. Each CDR3 is given with its conserved first and last residue. The D gene is left open where the match is weak. Some rows mark clone size as missing; the rest say once, few, many or name a class of expanded clone.

v_gene: TRBV2; len: 15; j_gene: TRBJ2-3; abundance: .; d_gene: TRBD1; CDR3aa: CASSVQQGVTDTQYF; CDR3nt: TGTGCCAGCAGTGTTCAGCAGGGGGTCACAGATACGCAGTATTTT
v_gene: TRBV19; len: 15; j_gene: TRBJ2-7; abundance: .; d_gene: TRBD2; CDR3aa: CASSAYLAGDYEQYF; CDR3nt: TGTGCCAGTAGTGCCTACCTAGCGGGGGACTACGAGCAGTACTTC
v_gene: TRBV18; len: 15; j_gene: TRBJ1-4; abundance: once; d_gene: TRBD1; CDR3aa: CASSPRDRGSEKLFF; CDR3nt: TGTGCCAGCTCACCACGGGACAGGGGTTCTGAAAAACTGTTTTTT
v_gene: TRBV12-2; len: 16; j_gene: TRBJ2-1; abundance: .; d_gene: .; CDR3aa: CASRLVEREGGNEQFF; CDR3nt: TGTGCAAGTCGCTTAGTTGAGCGGGAGGGAGGCAATGAGCAGTTCTTC
v_gene: TRBV30; len: 13; j_gene: TRBJ1-1; abundance: once; d_gene: .; CDR3aa: CAWSTRGNTEAFF; CDR3nt: TGTGCCTGGAGTACTCGAGGGAACACTGAAGCTTTCTTT
v_gene: TRBV5-1; len: 13; j_gene: TRBJ1-2; abundance: .; d_gene: TRBD1; CDR3aa: CASSLGQDYGYTF; CDR3nt: TGCGCCAGCAGCTTAGGACAGGACTATGGCTACACCTTC
v_gene: TRBV11-3; len: 12; j_gene: TRBJ2-1; abundance: .; d_gene: TRBD2; CDR3aa: CASSLAGGKQFF; CDR3nt: TGTGCCAGCAGCTTGGCGGGGGGAAAGCAGTTCTTC
v_gene: TRBV12-3/TRBV12-4; len: 12; j_gene: TRBJ1-1; abundance: .; d_gene: .; CDR3aa: CASSFVTERAFF; CDR3nt: TGTGCCAGCAGTTTTGTAACAGAGAGGGCTTTCTTT
v_gene: TRBV7-8; len: 14; j_gene: TRBJ2-5; abundance: .; d_gene: .; CDR3aa: CASSLGANQETQYF; CDR3nt: TGTGCCAGCAGCTTAGGAGCGAACCAAGAGACCCAGTACTTC
v_gene: TRBV19; len: 17; j_gene: TRBJ1-2; abundance: .; d_gene: .; CDR3aa: CASSITRGQANLYGYTF; CDR3nt: TGTGCCAGTAGTATAACGAGAGGTCAGGCGAACCTCTATGGCTACACCTTC
v_gene: TRBV25-1; len: 13; j_gene: TRBJ1-2; abundance: .; d_gene: TRBD1; CDR3aa: CASRGQGSYGYTF; CDR3nt: TGTGCCAGCAGAGGACAGGGGAGCTATGGCTACACCTTC
v_gene: TRBV7-9; len: 14; j_gene: TRBJ1-5; abundance: .; d_gene: .; CDR3aa: CASSLSNSNQPQHF; CDR3nt: TGTGCCAGCAGCTTAAGTAATAGCAATCAGCCCCAGCATTTT
v_gene: TRBV18; len: 14; j_gene: TRBJ1-1; abundance: .; d_gene: .; CDR3aa: CASSPGAGRTEAFF; CDR3nt: TGTGCCAGCTCACCGGGGGCAGGGAGGACTGAAGCTTTCTTT
v_gene: TRBV4-1; len: 12; j_gene: TRBJ1-1; abundance: once; d_gene: TRBD1; CDR3aa: CASSLTGAEAFF; CDR3nt: TGCGCCAGCAGCCTGACAGGGGCTGAAGCTTTCTTT
v_gene: TRBV10-3; len: 15; j_gene: TRBJ1-4; abundance: .; d_gene: .; CDR3aa: CAISESDSRREKLFF; CDR3nt: TGTGCCATCAGTGAGTCTGACAGTAGGCGAGAAAAACTGTTTTTT
v_gene: TRBV9; len: 16; j_gene: TRBJ2-3; abundance: .; d_gene: .; CDR3aa: CASSVAPTSEGGTQYF; CDR3nt: TGTGCCAGCAGCGTAGCTCCTACTAGTGAGGGTGGTACGCAGTATTTT
v_gene: TRBV29-1; len: 15; j_gene: TRBJ1-1; abundance: .; d_gene: .; CDR3aa: CSVEDRRVMNTEAFF; CDR3nt: TGCAGCGTTGAAGATCGGAGGGTCATGAACACTGAAGCTTTCTTT
v_gene: TRBV5-5; len: 17; j_gene: TRBJ1-2; abundance: once; d_gene: .; CDR3aa: CASSLGRPRTDRYGYTF; CDR3nt: TGTGCCAGCAGCTTGGGGAGGCCTAGAACCGATCGTTATGGCTACACCTTC
v_gene: TRBV2; len: 15; j_gene: TRBJ2-3; abundance: .; d_gene: TRBD2; CDR3aa: CASSYGLDFTDTQYF; CDR3nt: TGTGCCAGCAGTTATGGACTAGACTTCACAGATACGCAGTATTTT
v_gene: TRBV6-1; len: 16; j_gene: TRBJ2-1; abundance: .; d_gene: TRBD2; CDR3aa: CASSEGPSGLYNEQFF; CDR3nt: TGTGCCAGCAGTGAAGGGCCTAGCGGCCTCTACAATGAGCAGTTCTTC
v_gene: TRBV9; len: 16; j_gene: TRBJ2-2; abundance: .; d_gene: TRBD2; CDR3aa: CASSVASGANTGELFF; CDR3nt: TGTGCCAGCAGCGTAGCTAGCGGGGCAAACACCGGGGAGCTGTTTTTT
v_gene: TRBV5-4; len: 15; j_gene: TRBJ1-1; abundance: .; d_gene: TRBD1; CDR3aa: CACNPGTASNTEAFF; CDR3nt: TGTGCCTGCAACCCTGGGACAGCCTCTAACACTGAAGCTTTCTTT
v_gene: TRBV7-2; len: 14; j_gene: TRBJ1-6; abundance: .; d_gene: .; CDR3aa: CASSFGQYNSPLHF; CDR3nt: TGTGCCAGCAGCTTCGGGCAGTATAATTCACCCCTCCACTTT
v_gene: TRBV21-1; len: 18; j_gene: TRBJ2-7; abundance: .; d_gene: .; CDR3aa: CASSKAHIWGQRNYEQYF; CDR3nt: TGTGCCAGCAGCAAAGCGCATATCTGGGGACAGCGAAACTACGAGCAGTACTTC
v_gene: TRBV12-5; len: 18; j_gene: TRBJ1-1; abundance: .; d_gene: .; CDR3aa: CASGFTLRTPQMNTEAFF; CDR3nt: TGTGCTAGTGGTTTCACCCTCCGGACACCTCAGATGAACACTGAAGCTTTCTTT
v_gene: TRBV7-8; len: 13; j_gene: TRBJ2-5; abundance: .; d_gene: .; CDR3aa: CASSLGSWETQYF; CDR3nt: TGTGCCAGCAGCTTAGGTAGCTGGGAGACCCAGTACTTC
v_gene: TRBV2; len: 11; j_gene: TRBJ1-2; abundance: .; d_gene: .; CDR3aa: CASSEHYGYTF; CDR3nt: TGTGCCAGCAGCGAACACTATGGCTACACCTTC
v_gene: TRBV3-1/TRBV3-2; len: 13; j_gene: TRBJ1-2; abundance: .; d_gene: .; CDR3aa: CASSPGNGYGYTF; CDR3nt: TGTGCCAGCAGCCCCGGAAATGGGTACGGCTACACCTTC
v_gene: TRBV19; len: 16; j_gene: TRBJ1-1; abundance: .; d_gene: TRBD1; CDR3aa: CASSIGRRGLNTEAFF; CDR3nt: TGTGCCAGTAGTATTGGCCGGAGGGGGCTAAACACTGAAGCTTTCTTT
v_gene: TRBV2; len: 14; j_gene: TRBJ1-5; abundance: .; d_gene: TRBD1; CDR3aa: CASSGTGGNQPQHF; CDR3nt: TGTGCCAGCAGCGGGACAGGGGGCAATCAGCCCCAGCATTTT
v_gene: TRBV5-5; len: 14; j_gene: TRBJ2-1; abundance: .; d_gene: .; CDR3aa: CASSLSSRDNEQFF; CDR3nt: TGTGCCAGCAGCTTGTCCTCCAGAGACAATGAGCAGTTCTTC
v_gene: TRBV3-1/TRBV3-2; len: 15; j_gene: TRBJ1-3; abundance: few; d_gene: .; CDR3aa: CASSQDAGTGNTIYF; CDR3nt: TGTGCCAGCAGCCAAGATGCAGGAACTGGAAACACCATATATTTT
v_gene: TRBV6-5; len: 14; j_gene: TRBJ1-5; abundance: once; d_gene: .; CDR3aa: CASSYRAGEDPQHF; CDR3nt: TGTGCCAGCAGTTACAGGGCAGGAGAGGACCCCCAGCATTTT
v_gene: TRBV5-1; len: 15; j_gene: TRBJ2-1; abundance: .; d_gene: TRBD2; CDR3aa: CASSSGGTSGDEQFF; CDR3nt: TGCGCCAGCAGCTCGGGAGGGACTAGCGGCGACGAGCAGTTCTTC
v_gene: TRBV7-2; len: 17; j_gene: TRBJ2-2; abundance: .; d_gene: TRBD2; CDR3aa: CASSLVTSGSEGGELFF; CDR3nt: TGTGCCAGCAGCTTAGTCACTAGCGGGAGTGAGGGCGGGGAGCTGTTTTTT
v_gene: TRBV18; len: 16; j_gene: TRBJ2-3; abundance: .; d_gene: TRBD1; CDR3aa: CASSPPQGQGGDTQYF; CDR3nt: TGTGCCAGCTCACCACCGCAGGGACAGGGCGGGGATACGCAGTATTTT
v_gene: TRBV15; len: 17; j_gene: TRBJ2-2; abundance: .; d_gene: TRBD1; CDR3aa: CATTPGTGRKESGELFF; CDR3nt: TGTGCCACGACCCCCGGGACAGGGAGGAAGGAGTCCGGGGAGCTGTTTTTT
v_gene: TRBV6-2/TRBV6-3; len: 12; j_gene: TRBJ1-2; abundance: .; d_gene: .; CDR3aa: CASSYLRRGYTF; CDR3nt: TGTGCCAGCAGTTACCTCAGGCGGGGCTACACCTTC
v_gene: TRBV6-5; len: 13; j_gene: TRBJ2-5; abundance: .; d_gene: .; CDR3aa: CASSRGHVETQYF; CDR3nt: TGTGCCAGCAGCAGGGGACATGTGGAGACCCAGTACTTC